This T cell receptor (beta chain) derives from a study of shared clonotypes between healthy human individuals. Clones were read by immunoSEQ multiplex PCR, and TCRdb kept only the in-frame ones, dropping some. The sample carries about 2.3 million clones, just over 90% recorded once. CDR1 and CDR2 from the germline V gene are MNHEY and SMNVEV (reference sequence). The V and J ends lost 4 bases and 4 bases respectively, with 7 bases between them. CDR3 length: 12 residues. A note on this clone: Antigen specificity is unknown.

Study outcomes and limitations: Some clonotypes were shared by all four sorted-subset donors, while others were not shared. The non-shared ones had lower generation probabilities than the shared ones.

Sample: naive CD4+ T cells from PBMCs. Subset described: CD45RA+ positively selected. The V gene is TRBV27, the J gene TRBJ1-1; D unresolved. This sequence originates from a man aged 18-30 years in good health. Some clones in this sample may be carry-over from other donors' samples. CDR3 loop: CASSSTGTEAFF. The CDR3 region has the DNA TGTGCCAGCAGTTCCACGGGCACTGAAGCTTTCTTT.